Here is one TCR beta chain with its context. Its antigen remains unidentified. This record comes from a study of a mutant IDH1 vaccine in newly diagnosed glioma. Study as a whole: Vaccination followed radiotherapy alone by 4-6 weeks, or accompanied temozolomide cycles.

Stated time point: week 47, end of study. In every dose of vaccine, 300 ug of mutant IDH1 20-mer peptide was given alongside topical imiquimod. Assay used: immunoSEQ multiplex PCR; TCRdb lists only in-frame clones, some missing. Of fewer than 40,000 clones detected, about 93% appear once; the ten largest clones hold 5% to 6.5%. V shed 6 bases and J 4 bases; nucleotides not matched to a gene: 10. Germline loops: CDR1 SEHNR, CDR2 FQNEAQ (reference sequence). The CDR3 extends over 16 amino acids. Sequencing used PBMCs, obtained from a glioma patient whose treatment included an IDH1 peptide vaccine. The gene calls are TRBV7-9 and TRBJ2-1, with TRBD2 matching over 9 bases. The source is a middle-aged woman with glioma. The CDR3 here is CASSSPGAGGYNEQFF. The CDR3, as DNA: TGTGCCAGCAGTTCCCCGGGGGCGGGAGGGTACAATGAGCAGTTCTTC. Full variable domain (remainder filled in from reference TRBV7-9 and TRBJ2-1): DTGVSQNPRHKITKRGQNVTFRCDPISEHNRLYWYRQTLGQGPEFLTYFQNEAQLEKSRLLSDRFSAERPKGSFSTLEIQRTEQGDSAMYLCASSSPGAGGYNEQFFGPGTRLTVL.